The 23 T cell receptor beta chains below all came from one sample that was sequenced in a study of metastatic and nonmetastatic thyroid tumors. TCRdb called clones again from the PCR reads with MiXCR. The sample records 15,000 to 20,000 clones, 10% to 15% being singletons. Thyroid surgery was preceded by no treatment in any patient. Sequenced: blood. Receptor source: a female donor with papillary thyroid cancer or a benign thyroid nodule (not recorded which). Some clones in this sample may be carry-over from other donors' samples.

This clone was counted a few times. The gene calls are TRBV6-5 and TRBJ1-5, with D possibly TRBD1 on 6 matching bases. Looked up from germline, CDR1 is MNHEY and CDR2 is SVGAGI. This CDR3 comprises 15 residues. Trimming pared 1 base from V and 3 bases from J, leaving 10 bases between. This chain's CDR3 is CASSYYWGANQPQHF. The CDR3 bases are TGTGCCAGCAGTTACTACTGGGGGGCCAATCAGCCCCAGCATTTT.

This clone has at least ten counts. The rearrangement links TRBV12-3 or TRBV12-4 to TRBJ1-1, with D unresolved. Trimming took 3 bases from V and 4 from J, leaving 6 bases between them. This CDR3 comprises 12 residues. The CDR3 sequence: CASSFESTEAFF. CDR3 bases: TGTGCCAGCAGTTTCGAGAGCACTGAAGCTTTCTTT.

This clone has a handful of counts. The chain carries TRBV28 and TRBJ2-3; 9 bases are shared with TRBD2. Germline V CDR1 and CDR2: MDHEN, SYDVKM. V lost 4 bases to trimming and J lost 4 bases; unmatched junction nucleotides: 9. CDR3 length: 16 residues. The CDR3 spells CASSSISGRRADTQYF. In DNA, the CDR3 is TGTGCCAGCAGTTCCATTAGCGGGAGAAGGGCAGATACGCAGTATTTT.

This clone was picked up many times. V usage is TRBV12-3 or TRBV12-4 and J usage is TRBJ2-1, with D maybe TRBD1 (5 bases). The CDR3 is 14 amino acids. Trimming took 8 bases from V and 0 from J, leaving 11 bases between them. The CDR3 sequence is CASGVGDSYNEQFF. The CDR3 nucleotides read TGTGCCAGCGGGGTAGGGGACTCCTACAATGAGCAGTTCTTC.

The chain joins TRBV5-1 to TRBJ1-1; TRBD1 matches 9 bases. V lost 0 bases to trimming and J lost 12 bases; unmatched junction nucleotides: 9. From germline, CDR1 is SGHRS and CDR2 YFSETQ. CDR3 length: 14 residues. Here the CDR3 reads CASSLDRGLGATFF. In DNA, the CDR3 is TGCGCCAGCAGCTTGGACAGGGGGCTGGGTGCGACTTTCTTT.

This clone was recorded many times. The chain couples TRBV7-6 to TRBJ1-2; D unresolved. Germline V gene sequence: CDR1 SGHVS, CDR2 FNYEAQ. CDR3 length: 12 amino acids. V lost 5 bases and J 4 bases, leaving 8 bases between the germline ends. The CDR3 loop is CASSPSVYGYTF. CDR3 coding DNA: TGTGCCAGCAGCCCATCGGTCTATGGCTACACCTTC.

This clone was recorded at least ten times. The chain joins TRBV19 to TRBJ2-1; 12 nucleotides align to TRBD2. The CDR3 covers 15 residues. Germline V gene lookup returns CDR1 LNHDA and CDR2 SQIVND (reference sequence). With 6 bases clipped from V and 4 bases from J, the junction kept 4 bases outside the gene matches. CDR3 protein: CASRGLAGGYNEQFF. The CDR3 coding sequence is TGTGCCAGTAGGGGACTAGCGGGTGGGTACAATGAGCAGTTCTTC.

Ten or more counts support this clone. The rearrangement joins TRBV18 to TRBJ1-4; D uncertain. Germline values: CDR1 KGHSH, CDR2 LQKENI. Between the trimmed V and J ends, which lost 4 bases and 11 bases, there was a span of 11 bases. The CDR3 runs to 12 residues. CDR3 sequence reads: CASSLDREKLFF. DNA for the CDR3: TGTGCCAGCTCACTCGACCGCGAGAAACTGTTTTTT.

The V gene is TRBV20-1, the J gene TRBJ2-7; 7 bases map to TRBD2. CDR1 DFQATT and CDR2 SNEGSKA come from the germline V gene (reference sequence). CDR3 length: 12 residues. CDR3 sequence: CGRAGTKVEQYF. The CDR3 region has the DNA TGCGGTAGAGCGGGGACCAAAGTGGAGCAGTACTTC.

This clone was recorded many times. The J gene is TRBJ2-1, the V gene TRBV4-1, with D maybe TRBD1 (6 bases). The germline V and J ends were trimmed by 2 bases and 4 bases, with 18 bases remaining between them. The CDR3 totals 17 residues. The germline V gene encodes CDR1 MGHRA and CDR2 YSYEKL. The CDR3 DNA is TGCGCCAGCAGCCAACCCACAACAGGGATTCTATACAATGAGCAGTTCTTC. Translation gives CASSQPTTGILYNEQFF.

This clone was seen only once. The chain combines TRBV7-3 with TRBJ2-5; D is possibly TRBD2 (6 bases). CDR1 SGHTA and CDR2 FQGTGA come from the germline V gene. The CDR3 spans 15 residues. Trimming pared 0 bases from V and 0 bases from J, leaving 8 bases between. CDR3 DNA: TGTGCCAGCAGCTTAACGGGGGGTTACCAAGAGACCCAGTACTTC. Amino acid sequence: CASSLTGGYQETQYF. Full variable domain (remainder filled in from reference TRBV7-3 and TRBJ2-5): GAGVSQTPSNKVTEKGKYVELRCDPISGHTALYWYRQSLGQGPEFLIYFQGTGAADDSGLPNDRFFAVRPEGSVSTLKIQRTERGDSAVYLCASSLTGGYQETQYFGPGTRLLVL.

This clone came up many times. The chain uses TRBV28 and TRBJ2-4, with 8 nucleotides matching TRBD1. Germline V gene lookup returns CDR1 MDHEN and CDR2 SYDVKM. Losses at the gene ends were 6 bases for V and 9 bases for J; bases not matched to a gene: 10. CDR3 length: 14 amino acids. The CDR3 nucleotides read TGTGCCAGCAGCCAAGACAGGGGCTTCCGCATTCAGTACTTC. This codes for CASSQDRGFRIQYF.

Comments on this clone: The junction departs from germline at one end; a sequencing error may be responsible. V gene TRBV6-1 combines with J gene TRBJ1-2; 7 bases match TRBD1. The CDR3 sequence is 16 residues long. Per the germline V gene, CDR1 is MNHNS and CDR2 is SASEGT. The CDR3 sequence: CASSGPQGQREYGYTF. DNA of the CDR3: TGTGCCAGCAGTGGCCCACAGGGACAGAGGGAGTATGGCTACACATTC.

This clone was seen once. Here the CDR3 omits its conserved ending phenylalanine or tryptophan, so a read error is the likely source. The gene calls are TRBV5-1 and TRBJ1-2; no definite D call. The V end was cut by 0 bases, the J end by 8 bases, with 8 bases between. Germline CDR1 and CDR2: SGHRS and YFSETQ. The length of the CDR3 is 12 residues. The CDR3 DNA is TGCGCCAGCAGCTTGGACGGTAAGGGCTACACCCTC. This sequence encodes CASSLDGKGYTL.

This clone rates as medium-sized. The chain employs TRBV6-4 and TRBJ1-6; D not resolved. The CDR3 has 13 amino acids. Deletions cut 4 bases from V and 7 bases from J, with 8 bases between. Germline assignment: CDR1 MRHNA and CDR2 SNTAGT. CDR3 loop: CASSAGDNSPLHF. The CDR3 DNA sequence: TGTGCCAGCAGTGCGGGAGACAATTCACCCCTCCACTTT.

This clone was recorded a few times. V gene TRBV5-4 combines with J gene TRBJ2-7, with a weak D call TRBD2 (7 bases). The germline gives CDR1 SGHNT, CDR2 YYREEE (reference sequence). The CDR3 has 13 residues. Trimming removed 9 bases from V and 7 bases from J, with 20 bases in between. The CDR3 region has the DNA TGTGCCATGGGGAGGTCAGGGAGGGGGGAGCAGTACTTC. Its translation is CAMGRSGRGEQYF.

This clone was picked up many times. The rearrangement uses TRBV15 and TRBJ2-5, with TRBD2 matching over 16 bases. Germline CDR1 and CDR2: LNHNV and YYDKDF (reference sequence). This CDR3 has 15 residues. J lost 5 bases, V lost 6 bases, and 3 bases had no gene match. The CDR3: CATRGGLAGGETQYF. The DNA for the CDR3 is TGTGCCACCAGGGGGGGACTAGCGGGGGGGGAGACCCAGTACTTC.

This sequence joins TRBV10-3 and TRBJ2-2; D not certain. The V end was cut by 3 bases, the J end by 7 bases, with 9 bases between. This CDR3 comprises 13 residues. The germline gives CDR1 ENHRY, CDR2 SYGVKD. The CDR3 loop is CAISDPKGGELFF. CDR3 bases: TGTGCCATCAGTGACCCCAAGGGCGGGGAGCTGTTTTTT.

This clone was seen many times. This chain links TRBV19 with TRBJ1-2, with 7 bases that match TRBD1. From germline, CDR1 is LNHDA and CDR2 SQIVND (reference sequence). CDR3 length equals 16 residues. V trimming: 3 bases; J trimming: 4 bases; junction bases outside the gene matches: 11. The CDR3 DNA reads as TGTGCCAGTAGTATCGCCCCAGGGGGGGCCAGCTATGGCTACACCTTC. It yields the protein CASSIAPGGASYGYTF. The full variable domain, rest sourced from reference TRBV19 and TRBJ1-2, is DGGITQSPKYLFRKEGQNVTLSCEQNLNHDAMYWYRQDPGQGLRLIYYSQIVNDFQKGDIAEGYSVSREKKESFPLTVTSAQKNPTAFYLCASSIAPGGASYGYTFGSGTRLTVV.

This clone was picked up many times. The chain joins TRBV4-3 to TRBJ2-5; 9 bases are a match to TRBD2. Unmatched junction bases numbered 4, after V lost 3 bases and J lost 5 bases. There are 14 residues in the CDR3. The V gene's germline CDR1 is LGHNA and CDR2 YSLEER. This CDR3 reads CASSQGGGAETQYF. The CDR3 DNA follows: TGCGCCAGCAGCCAGGGCGGGGGGGCGGAGACCCAGTACTTC.

This clone is medium-sized (0.01 to 0.1%) by share. The CDR3 protein is CASGTGTSGGRYEQYF. The CDR3 region has the DNA TGTGCCAGCGGAACCGGGACTAGCGGGGGCCGATACGAGCAGTACTTC. V is TRBV6-2 or TRBV6-3 and J is TRBJ2-7, with 14 positions matching TRBD2. CDR3 size: 16 residues. Germline V gene sequence: CDR1 MNHEY, CDR2 SVGEGT. Trimming removed 8 bases from V and 4 bases from J; junction bases left unmatched: 10.

This clone was counted only a few times. Other DNA sequences of this sample code for an identical CDR3. The rearrangement uses TRBV24-1 and TRBJ1-4; the D is unclear. CDR1 is KGHDR, CDR2 SFDVKD, per germline. The V and J ends lost 6 bases and 7 bases respectively, with 14 bases between them. This CDR3 contains 14 residues. CDR3: CATSSVGNPEKLFF. The CDR3 DNA follows: TGTGCCACCAGTTCCGTAGGTAACCCTGAAAAACTGTTTTTT.

Concerning this clone itself: One junction end disagrees with the germline gene, perhaps due to a read error. The V gene is TRBV19, the J gene TRBJ1-1; D remains ambiguous. CDR1 LNHDA and CDR2 SQIVND come from the germline V gene (reference sequence). CDR3 size: 16 residues. The CDR3 loop reads CASSTRTWGMNTEALF. CDR3 sequence (DNA): TGTGCCAGTAGCACACGTACATGGGGTATGAACACTGAAGCTCTCTTT.